The rows below give T cell receptor beta chains drawn from one sample of a study of blood T cell repertoires in COVID-19. Using immunoSEQ multiplex PCR, the repertoire was profiled, and TCRdb retains in-frame clones only, with some absent. The sample shows roughly 390,000 clones, 85% of them seen only once. The sequencing input was peripheral blood. The receptors shown here come from a woman between 18 and 29 years old with acute or convalescent COVID-19. The CDR3 runs from the conserved cysteine through the conserved F or W. Fields, in order: CDR3 protein, CDR3 DNA, V gene, J gene, D gene, clone size. A D gene is named only where the DNA matches it firmly. Not all rows give a size; the values are once, few, many and, for expanded clones, a class.

CDR3 protein: CASEGGNYNSPLHF; CDR3 DNA: TGTGCCTCCGAAGGGGGCAACTATAATTCACCCCTCCACTTT; V gene: TRBV5-5; J gene: TRBJ1-6; D gene: TRBD1; clone size: once
CDR3 protein: CSVAGQANTEAFF; CDR3 DNA: TGCAGCGTTGCGGGACAAGCGAACACTGAAGCTTTCTTT; V gene: TRBV29-1; J gene: TRBJ1-1; D gene: .; clone size: .
CDR3 protein: CASSYSPVVGYEQYF; CDR3 DNA: TGTGCCAGCAGCTATTCCCCGGTAGTCGGCTACGAGCAGTACTTC; V gene: TRBV11-2; J gene: TRBJ2-7; D gene: .; clone size: few
CDR3 protein: CASSQLSGTANTEAFF; CDR3 DNA: TGTGCCAGCAGTCAACTTTCCGGGACAGCTAACACTGAAGCTTTCTTT; V gene: TRBV27; J gene: TRBJ1-1; D gene: TRBD1; clone size: .
CDR3 protein: CASSLADSTPLHF; CDR3 DNA: TGTGCCAGCAGCTTAGCGGACAGCACACCCCTCCACTTT; V gene: TRBV7-9; J gene: TRBJ1-6; D gene: .; clone size: .
CDR3 protein: CASRDRGGGEKLFF; CDR3 DNA: TGTGCCAGCAGAGATAGGGGGGGCGGTGAAAAACTGTTTTTT; V gene: TRBV6-5; J gene: TRBJ1-4; D gene: .; clone size: .
CDR3 protein: CASSKQGGTEAFF; CDR3 DNA: TGTGCCAGTAGTAAACAGGGCGGAACTGAAGCTTTCTTT; V gene: TRBV19; J gene: TRBJ1-1; D gene: .; clone size: few
CDR3 protein: CASSPTESWGREKLFF; CDR3 DNA: TGCGCCAGCAGCCCAACGGAGAGTTGGGGGCGTGAAAAACTGTTTTTT; V gene: TRBV4-1; J gene: TRBJ1-4; D gene: .; clone size: .
CDR3 protein: CASSFNRQPSYEQYF; CDR3 DNA: TGTGCCAGCTCTTTCAATAGACAGCCCTCCTACGAGCAGTACTTC; V gene: TRBV7-2; J gene: TRBJ2-7; D gene: .; clone size: .
CDR3 protein: CASTLGLAGADNEQFF; CDR3 DNA: TGTGCCAGCACCTTGGGACTAGCGGGGGCCGACAATGAGCAGTTCTTC; V gene: TRBV7-9; J gene: TRBJ2-1; D gene: TRBD2; clone size: .
CDR3 protein: CSVEFMNYGYTF; CDR3 DNA: TGCAGCGTTGAGTTTATGAACTATGGCTACACCTTC; V gene: TRBV29-1; J gene: TRBJ1-2; D gene: .; clone size: .
CDR3 protein: CASSASGGGNQPQHF; CDR3 DNA: TGTGCCAGCAGCGCCTCGGGGGGAGGCAATCAGCCCCAGCATTTT; V gene: TRBV7-2; J gene: TRBJ1-5; D gene: .; clone size: .
CDR3 protein: CASSVGRADEKLFF; CDR3 DNA: TGCGCCAGCAGCGTAGGCAGGGCCGATGAAAAACTGTTTTTT; V gene: TRBV5-1; J gene: TRBJ1-4; D gene: .; clone size: .
CDR3 protein: CASSSNRGTDTQYF; CDR3 DNA: TGTGCCAGCAGCTCGAACAGGGGTACGGATACGCAGTATTTT; V gene: TRBV7-9; J gene: TRBJ2-3; D gene: TRBD1; clone size: .
CDR3 protein: CASSRAGTGANVLTF; CDR3 DNA: TGTGCCAGCAGCCGGGCAGGGACTGGGGCCAACGTCCTGACTTTC; V gene: TRBV5-4; J gene: TRBJ2-6; D gene: .; clone size: .
CDR3 protein: CASSLQTDNTEAFF; CDR3 DNA: TGCGCCAGCAGCCTACAGACGGATAACACTGAAGCTTTCTTT; V gene: TRBV5-1; J gene: TRBJ1-1; D gene: .; clone size: .
CDR3 protein: CASSYEQGNTEAFF; CDR3 DNA: TGTGCCAGCAGTTACGAGCAGGGCAACACTGAAGCTTTCTTT; V gene: TRBV6-5; J gene: TRBJ1-1; D gene: .; clone size: .
CDR3 protein: CASSFIGVDGYTF; CDR3 DNA: TGTGCCAGCAGTTTTATAGGAGTTGATGGCTACACCTTC; V gene: TRBV28; J gene: TRBJ1-2; D gene: .; clone size: .
CDR3 protein: CASSSPGGANQPQHF; CDR3 DNA: TGTGCCAGCAGTTCCCCCGGGGGGGCCAATCAGCCCCAGCATTTT; V gene: TRBV28; J gene: TRBJ1-5; D gene: .; clone size: .
CDR3 protein: CASGPNTGRRETQYF; CDR3 DNA: TGTGCCAGCGGGCCGAACACAGGGCGGCGAGAGACCCAGTACTTC; V gene: TRBV6-5; J gene: TRBJ2-5; D gene: .; clone size: .
CDR3 protein: CASGSQLAGVYNEQFF; CDR3 DNA: TGTGCCAGCGGCTCCCAACTAGCGGGAGTATACAATGAGCAGTTCTTC; V gene: TRBV3-1/TRBV3-2; J gene: TRBJ2-1; D gene: TRBD2; clone size: .
CDR3 protein: CAWGTGGPYEQYF; CDR3 DNA: TGTGCCTGGGGGACAGGGGGCCCCTACGAGCAGTACTTC; V gene: TRBV30; J gene: TRBJ2-7; D gene: TRBD1; clone size: .
CDR3 protein: CASSQSVSYEQYF; CDR3 DNA: TGTGCCAGCAGCCAGTCAGTCTCCTACGAGCAGTACTTC; V gene: TRBV3-1/TRBV3-2; J gene: TRBJ2-7; D gene: .; clone size: .
CDR3 protein: CASRRDRAYEQYF; CDR3 DNA: TGCGCCAGCAGACGGGACAGGGCCTACGAGCAGTACTTC; V gene: TRBV5-1; J gene: TRBJ2-7; D gene: TRBD1; clone size: .
CDR3 protein: CASRTSGEETQYF; CDR3 DNA: TGTGCCAGCCGGACTAGCGGGGAAGAGACCCAGTACTTC; V gene: TRBV2; J gene: TRBJ2-5; D gene: TRBD2; clone size: .
CDR3 protein: CSVEGLTGYGYTF; CDR3 DNA: TGCAGCGTTGAAGGGCTAACAGGTTATGGCTACACCTTC; V gene: TRBV29-1; J gene: TRBJ1-2; D gene: .; clone size: few
CDR3 protein: CASSQVYGTEAFF; CDR3 DNA: TGTGCCAGCAGCCAAGTATACGGGACTGAAGCTTTCTTT; V gene: TRBV3-1/TRBV3-2; J gene: TRBJ1-1; D gene: .; clone size: .
CDR3 protein: CASSLTGRNYEQYF; CDR3 DNA: TGTGCCAGCAGTCTAACAGGGCGGAACTACGAGCAGTACTTC; V gene: TRBV28; J gene: TRBJ2-7; D gene: .; clone size: .
CDR3 protein: CASSQERQGSNQPQHF; CDR3 DNA: TGTGCCAGCAGCCAAGAGAGGCAGGGAAGCAATCAGCCCCAGCATTTT; V gene: TRBV3-1/TRBV3-2; J gene: TRBJ1-5; D gene: .; clone size: .
CDR3 protein: CASSLTGNTQYF; CDR3 DNA: TGCGCCAGCAGTCTGACAGGGAATACGCAGTATTTT; V gene: TRBV10-1; J gene: TRBJ2-3; D gene: TRBD1; clone size: .
CDR3 protein: CASSQDTSGRTLGNEQFF; CDR3 DNA: TGCGCCAGCAGCCAAGATACGAGCGGGAGGACCCTTGGGAATGAGCAGTTCTTC; V gene: TRBV4-1; J gene: TRBJ2-1; D gene: TRBD2; clone size: .
CDR3 protein: CASRAGTGWGYTF; CDR3 DNA: TGTGCCAGCAGGGCCGGGACAGGTTGGGGCTACACCTTC; V gene: TRBV12-3/TRBV12-4; J gene: TRBJ1-2; D gene: TRBD1; clone size: .
CDR3 protein: CASSVFSGIEQETQYF; CDR3 DNA: TGTGCCAGCAGCGTTTTTAGCGGAATAGAACAAGAGACCCAGTACTTC; V gene: TRBV5-8; J gene: TRBJ2-5; D gene: .; clone size: once
CDR3 protein: CATSADRVRYEQYF; CDR3 DNA: TGTGCCACCAGCGCCGACAGGGTTCGATACGAGCAGTACTTC; V gene: TRBV15; J gene: TRBJ2-7; D gene: TRBD1; clone size: .
CDR3 protein: CASSQDGVAVDTQYF; CDR3 DNA: TGTGCCAGCAGCCAAGACGGTGTGGCGGTAGATACGCAGTATTTT; V gene: TRBV11-1; J gene: TRBJ2-3; D gene: .; clone size: .
CDR3 protein: CSASSGTGGYEQYF; CDR3 DNA: TGCAGCGCCTCCTCCGGGACTGGGGGCTACGAGCAGTACTTC; V gene: TRBV29-1; J gene: TRBJ2-7; D gene: .; clone size: once
CDR3 protein: CASGLVLSGGSQPQHF; CDR3 DNA: TGTGCTAGTGGTTTGGTACTAAGTGGGGGGAGTCAGCCCCAGCATTTT; V gene: TRBV12-5; J gene: TRBJ1-5; D gene: .; clone size: .
CDR3 protein: CASSFRGNYGYTF; CDR3 DNA: TGTGCCAGCAGTTTCAGGGGCAACTATGGCTACACCTTC; V gene: TRBV12-3/TRBV12-4; J gene: TRBJ1-2; D gene: .; clone size: .
CDR3 protein: CSVLPGQGTTEAFF; CDR3 DNA: TGCAGCGTCCTCCCGGGACAGGGAACAACTGAAGCTTTCTTT; V gene: TRBV29-1; J gene: TRBJ1-1; D gene: TRBD1; clone size: .
CDR3 protein: CASSPTGTGNTIYF; CDR3 DNA: TGTGCCAGCAGCCCTACAGGGACCGGAAACACCATATATTTT; V gene: TRBV11-1; J gene: TRBJ1-3; D gene: .; clone size: .
CDR3 protein: CASIRGGSYNEQFF; CDR3 DNA: TGTGCCAGCATCAGGGGCGGCTCCTACAATGAGCAGTTCTTC; V gene: TRBV28; J gene: TRBJ2-1; D gene: .; clone size: .
CDR3 protein: CASSFPGQRATNEKLFF; CDR3 DNA: TGTGCCAGCAGTTTCCCGGGACAGCGAGCAACTAATGAAAAACTGTTTTTT; V gene: TRBV28; J gene: TRBJ1-4; D gene: TRBD1; clone size: .
CDR3 protein: CASSLGAGEGSPLHF; CDR3 DNA: TGTGCCAGCAGCTTAGGGGCAGGGGAGGGATCACCCCTCCACTTT; V gene: TRBV11-2; J gene: TRBJ1-6; D gene: .; clone size: few
CDR3 protein: CASSGTSGASYEQYF; CDR3 DNA: TGTGCCAGCAGTGGGACTAGCGGGGCGTCCTACGAGCAGTACTTC; V gene: TRBV6-1; J gene: TRBJ2-7; D gene: TRBD2; clone size: .
CDR3 protein: CASSVEEGTNTEAFF; CDR3 DNA: TGTGCCAGCAGCGTAGAGGAGGGGACGAACACTGAAGCTTTCTTT; V gene: TRBV9; J gene: TRBJ1-1; D gene: .; clone size: .
CDR3 protein: CASSLTSGYSYEQYF; CDR3 DNA: TGCGCCAGCAGCTTGACTAGCGGTTACTCCTACGAGCAGTACTTC; V gene: TRBV5-1; J gene: TRBJ2-7; D gene: TRBD2; clone size: .
CDR3 protein: CASSLEERGNQPQHF; CDR3 DNA: TGCGCCAGCAGCTTGGAAGAGCGTGGCAATCAGCCCCAGCATTTT; V gene: TRBV5-1; J gene: TRBJ1-5; D gene: .; clone size: .
CDR3 protein: CASSQDPGLGGYTF; CDR3 DNA: TGTGCCAGCAGCCAAGACCCAGGGTTGGGGGGCTACACCTTC; V gene: TRBV3-1/TRBV3-2; J gene: TRBJ1-2; D gene: .; clone size: .
CDR3 protein: CASSQAVSQGQPQHF; CDR3 DNA: TGCGCCAGCAGCCAGGCGGTCTCCCAGGGACAGCCCCAGCATTTT; V gene: TRBV4-1; J gene: TRBJ1-5; D gene: .; clone size: .
CDR3 protein: CASGRGKGYEQYF; CDR3 DNA: TGTGCCAGTGGACGGGGGAAAGGTTACGAGCAGTACTTC; V gene: TRBV11-2; J gene: TRBJ2-7; D gene: .; clone size: few
CDR3 protein: CASSESGGPRSGNTIYF; CDR3 DNA: TGTGCCAGCAGTGAATCAGGGGGCCCAAGATCTGGAAACACCATATATTTT; V gene: TRBV2; J gene: TRBJ1-3; D gene: TRBD1; clone size: few
CDR3 protein: CASRSQGLAGIQQYF; CDR3 DNA: TGTGCCAGCAGGAGTCAGGGACTAGCGGGTATCCAGCAGTACTTC; V gene: TRBV2; J gene: TRBJ2-7; D gene: TRBD2; clone size: .
CDR3 protein: CAISDDADYEQYF; CDR3 DNA: TGTGCCATCAGTGATGACGCGGACTACGAGCAGTACTTC; V gene: TRBV10-3; J gene: TRBJ2-7; D gene: .; clone size: .
CDR3 protein: CAIARGGPINQPQHF; CDR3 DNA: TGTGCCATTGCACGGGGGGGACCTATCAATCAGCCCCAGCATTTT; V gene: TRBV15; J gene: TRBJ1-5; D gene: .; clone size: .
CDR3 protein: CASSVQAGGIETQYF; CDR3 DNA: TGTGCCAGCAGCGTGCAAGCGGGGGGGATAGAGACCCAGTACTTC; V gene: TRBV9; J gene: TRBJ2-5; D gene: TRBD2; clone size: .
CDR3 protein: CASSRKAVALPSNQPQHF; CDR3 DNA: TGTGCCAGCAGTCGAAAGGCGGTGGCACTTCCTAGCAATCAGCCCCAGCATTTT; V gene: TRBV6-6; J gene: TRBJ1-5; D gene: .; clone size: .
CDR3 protein: CASSNPSGRQTYEQYF; CDR3 DNA: TGTGCCAGCAGCAACCCCAGCGGGAGGCAAACCTACGAGCAGTACTTC; V gene: TRBV21-1; J gene: TRBJ2-7; D gene: .; clone size: .
CDR3 protein: CASRFTSGLYNEQFF; CDR3 DNA: TGTGCCAGCAGATTCACTAGCGGCCTCTACAATGAGCAGTTCTTC; V gene: TRBV2; J gene: TRBJ2-1; D gene: TRBD2; clone size: .
CDR3 protein: CATSSGYGYTF; CDR3 DNA: TGTGCCACCAGCAGCGGTTATGGCTACACCTTC; V gene: TRBV15; J gene: TRBJ1-2; D gene: .; clone size: .